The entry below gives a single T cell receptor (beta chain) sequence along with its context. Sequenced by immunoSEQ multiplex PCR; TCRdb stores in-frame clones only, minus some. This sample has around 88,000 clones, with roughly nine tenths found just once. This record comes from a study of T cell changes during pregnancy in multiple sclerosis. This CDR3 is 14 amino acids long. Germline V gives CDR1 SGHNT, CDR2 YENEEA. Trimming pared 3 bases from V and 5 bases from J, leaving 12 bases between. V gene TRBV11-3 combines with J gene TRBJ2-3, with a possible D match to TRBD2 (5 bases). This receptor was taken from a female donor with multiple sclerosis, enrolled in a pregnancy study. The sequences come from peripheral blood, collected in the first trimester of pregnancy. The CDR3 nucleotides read TGTGCCAGCAGCTTGGGAGTGAACCGAGATACGCAGTATTTT. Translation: CASSLGVNRDTQYF.